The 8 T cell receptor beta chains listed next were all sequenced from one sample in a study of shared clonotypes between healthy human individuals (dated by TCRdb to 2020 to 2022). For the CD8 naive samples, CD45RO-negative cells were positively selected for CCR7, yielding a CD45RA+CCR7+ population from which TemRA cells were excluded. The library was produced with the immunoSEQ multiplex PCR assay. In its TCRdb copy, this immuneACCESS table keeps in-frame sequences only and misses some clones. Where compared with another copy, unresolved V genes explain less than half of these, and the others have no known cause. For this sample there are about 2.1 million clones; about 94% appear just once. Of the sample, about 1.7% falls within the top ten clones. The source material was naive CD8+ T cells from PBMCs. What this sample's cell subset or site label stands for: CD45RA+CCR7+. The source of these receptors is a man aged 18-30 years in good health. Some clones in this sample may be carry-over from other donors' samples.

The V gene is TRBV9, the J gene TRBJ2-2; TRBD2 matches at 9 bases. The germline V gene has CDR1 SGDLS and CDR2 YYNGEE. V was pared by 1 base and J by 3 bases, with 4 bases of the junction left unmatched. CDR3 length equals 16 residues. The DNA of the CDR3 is TGTGCCAGCAGCGTAACGACTAGCGGATACACCGGGGAGCTGTTTTTT. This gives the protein CASSVTTSGYTGELFF.

CDR3 sequence reads: CARSLAGNAQETQYF. The CDR3 region has the DNA TGTGCCAGAAGTCTGGCGGGGAATGCGCAAGAGACCCAGTACTTC. This rearrangement joins TRBV5-3 to TRBJ2-5, with D perhaps matching TRBD2 (6 bases). TRBV5-3 falls under the ORF class, with uncertain function. The CDR3 contains 15 residues. V was pared by 5 bases and J by 2 bases, with 16 bases between.

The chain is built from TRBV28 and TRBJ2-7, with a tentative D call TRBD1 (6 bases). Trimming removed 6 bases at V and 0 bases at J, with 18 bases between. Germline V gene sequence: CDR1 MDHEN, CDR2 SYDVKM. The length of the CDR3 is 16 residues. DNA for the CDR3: TGTGCCAGCAGCGACCCCGGGACATTCGACTCCTACGAGCAGTACTTC. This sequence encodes CASSDPGTFDSYEQYF. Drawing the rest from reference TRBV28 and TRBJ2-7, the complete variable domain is DVKVTQSSRYLVKRTGEKVFLECVQDMDHENMFWYRQDPGLGLRLIYFSYDVKMKEKGDIPEGYSVSREKKERFSLILESASTNQTSMYLCASSDPGTFDSYEQYFGPGTRLTVT.

CDR3 region: CASSQHDRSGSNQPQHF. The DNA for the CDR3 is TGTGCCAGCAGCCAACATGATAGATCTGGGAGCAATCAGCCCCAGCATTTT. The chain employs TRBV5-8 and TRBJ1-5, with no clear D. This CDR3 contains 17 residues. Germline-derived CDR1 and CDR2 are SGHTS and YDEGEE. Trimming shortened V by 4 bases and J by 1 base, and 18 bases separated the two germline ends.

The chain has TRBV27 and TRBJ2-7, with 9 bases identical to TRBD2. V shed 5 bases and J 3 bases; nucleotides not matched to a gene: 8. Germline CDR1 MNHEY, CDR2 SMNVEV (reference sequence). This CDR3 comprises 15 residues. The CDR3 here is CASSLAGTSLYEQYF. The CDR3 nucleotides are TGTGCCAGCAGTCTAGCCGGGACTAGCCTCTACGAGCAGTACTTC.

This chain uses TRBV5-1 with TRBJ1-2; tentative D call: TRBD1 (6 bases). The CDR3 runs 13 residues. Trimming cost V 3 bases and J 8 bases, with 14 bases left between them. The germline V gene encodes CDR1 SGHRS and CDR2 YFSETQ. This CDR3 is CASSSPGVSGYTF. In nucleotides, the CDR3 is TGCGCCAGCAGCTCCCCAGGGGTATCGGGCTACACCTTC.

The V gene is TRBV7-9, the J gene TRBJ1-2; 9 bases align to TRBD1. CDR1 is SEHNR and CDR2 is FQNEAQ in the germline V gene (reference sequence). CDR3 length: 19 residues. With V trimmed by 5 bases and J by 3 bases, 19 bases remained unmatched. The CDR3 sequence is CASSTIRSTGGKRDYGYTF. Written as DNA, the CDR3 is TGTGCCAGCAGCACCATCCGATCGACAGGGGGGAAGAGAGACTATGGCTACACCTTC.

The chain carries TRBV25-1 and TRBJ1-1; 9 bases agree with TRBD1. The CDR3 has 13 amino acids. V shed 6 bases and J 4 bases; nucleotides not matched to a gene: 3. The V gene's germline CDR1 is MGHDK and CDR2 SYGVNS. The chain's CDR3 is CASSRDRVTEAFF. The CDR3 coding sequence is TGTGCCAGCAGCCGGGACAGGGTCACTGAAGCTTTCTTT.